The clone carrying this T cell receptor beta chain was observed at least ten times. This sample was included in a study of identical twins. TCRdb ran MiXCR on the 5' RACE reads and lists one entry per CDR3 protein. Among about 150,000 distinct CDR3 sequences, 3% to 4.5% were seen once, and the ten largest hold 8.1%. Germline V gives CDR1 DFQATT, CDR2 SNEGSKA (reference sequence). The CDR3 contains 12 residues. V was trimmed by 3 bases and J by 6 bases, leaving 10 bases between them. This sequence joins TRBV20-1 and TRBJ2-3, with D maybe TRBD2 (5 bases). This clonotype was sampled from a man in his late teens or twenties in good health. The sample comprised memory T cells sorted from blood. The CDR3: CSASNRGDTQYF. The CDR3 DNA follows: TGCAGTGCTAGCAACCGAGGGGATACGCAGTATTTT.